Listed here are 2 T cell receptor beta chains from one sample, sequenced in a study of T cells after yellow fever vaccination. TCRdb re-analysed the 5' RACE reads in MiXCR, keeping a single row per CDR3 protein. This sample has 300,000 or so distinct CDR3 sequences, with roughly 8.7% found just once. The material was CD4+ T cells sorted from PBMCs, obtained 5 days after the yellow fever booster vaccination. All receptors derive from a man younger than 35 who received the YFV17D yellow fever vaccine.

The CDR3: CASSVVENTYGYTF. CDR3 nucleotide sequence: TGTGCCAGCAGCGTAGTGGAGAATACCTATGGCTACACCTTC. The rearrangement links TRBV9 to TRBJ1-2; D ambiguous. V was cut by 0 bases and J by 4 bases, with 10 bases left in between. The CDR3 runs to 14 residues. CDR1 and CDR2 (germline): SGDLS, YYNGEE.

This clonotype was seen only a few times. This chain uses TRBV20-1 with TRBJ2-3, with D perhaps matching TRBD1 (6 bases). V was shortened by 6 bases and J by 14 bases, with 18 bases between the two germline ends. From germline, CDR1 is DFQATT and CDR2 SNEGSKA (reference sequence). The CDR3 extends over 11 amino acids. The CDR3, as DNA: TGCAGTGCCCCACGACAGGTCCTTACGTATTTT. Translating gives CSAPRQVLTYF.